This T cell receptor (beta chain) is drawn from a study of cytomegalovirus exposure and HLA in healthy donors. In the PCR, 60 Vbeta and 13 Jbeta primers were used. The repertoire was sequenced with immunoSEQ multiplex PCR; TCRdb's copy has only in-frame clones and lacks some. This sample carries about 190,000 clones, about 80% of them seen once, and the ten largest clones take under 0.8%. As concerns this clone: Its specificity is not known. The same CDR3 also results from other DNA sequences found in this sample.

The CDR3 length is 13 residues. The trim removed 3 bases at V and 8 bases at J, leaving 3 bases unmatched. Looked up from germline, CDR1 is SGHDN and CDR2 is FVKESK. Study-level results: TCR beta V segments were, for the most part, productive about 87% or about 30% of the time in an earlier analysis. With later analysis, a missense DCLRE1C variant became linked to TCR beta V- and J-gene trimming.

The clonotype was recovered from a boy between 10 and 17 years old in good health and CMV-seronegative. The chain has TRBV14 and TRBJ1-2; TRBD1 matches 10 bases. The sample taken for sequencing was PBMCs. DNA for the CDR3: TGTGCCAGCAGCCAGGACAGGGGGTACGGCTACACCTTC. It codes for CASSQDRGYGYTF.